This TCR beta chain was recovered during a study of cytomegalovirus exposure and HLA in healthy donors (dated by TCRdb to about 2017). In the study overall: According to an earlier analysis of a few hundred of the donors, 150 million to 200 million T cells yielded some 110 million unique TCR beta sequences and 250 to 350 Gb of sequence data. HLA typing covered class I and class II loci at four-digit resolution. An early release that covered some 630 HLA-typed donors contained approximately 300 gigabases of sequencing data and 85 million to 100 million unique TCR sequences. A later genetic analysis took genome-wide SNP genotypes for about 65% of the roughly 670 donors and used that subset as a discovery cohort. The study was designed to test whether signatures of past pathogen exposure could be identified by cataloging public T cell receptors. Among 398 genotyped donors of the cohort, an average of 235,054 unique TCR beta nucleotide sequences were sequenced per donor, roughly a sixth of them non-productive. Alongside the repertoire data, information on donor age, sex, ethnicity and CMV serostatus was compiled. In the later analysis, no new phenotypic data were used to find candidate immune exposures; instead, reliance was placed on TCR beta sequences and their occurrence across donors. All discovery cohort repertoires had been generated using a single sequencing platform. The number of donors typed differed by locus, with roughly 629-640 for A, B, C, DRB1 and DQB1, 522 for DQA1, 606 for DPA1, and some 440 for DPB1. High-throughput TCR immunosequencing, statistical association of individual TCRs with disease status, and machine learning were combined to predict cytomegalovirus infection status. The study used immunosequencing to profile the T cell repertoires of 666 subjects and linked those repertoires to cytomegalovirus serostatus. A later analysis re-examined previously published TCR beta repertoires from 600 to 700 donors and added high-resolution HLA genotyping to investigate patterns of TCR occurrence. In addition to the first cohort of 650 to 800 subjects, a separate validation cohort of approximately 110 different subjects was used. An earlier analysis of around 580 of the donors used high-throughput TCR beta sequencing to judge whether each TCR beta V gene segment behaved as functional or pseudogenic. Roughly 5 DR-DQ haplotypes were handled as single units for association and clustering, since linkage in the cohort was strong. Of the roughly 400 genotyped donors, 75% to 85% were placed in the genetic ancestry cluster associated with self-reported Caucasian donors.

The sample holds one count of this clone. Which antigen it targets is not known. No base quality values were provided; no much bigger clone lies one nucleotide off. Library preparation was by the immunoSEQ multiplex PCR assay. For the multiplex PCR, a mixture combining 60 forward primers for TCR Vbeta segments and 13 reverse primers for TCR Jbeta segments was used. The CDR3 region of rearranged TCR beta genes was amplified from genomic DNA with a multiplex PCR assay. The amplified TCR beta libraries were sequenced on the Illumina HiSeq System as 87-base-pair reads. The original pipeline was this. A later analysis tallied about 77 million unique TCR beta chains across the 666 repertoires, and 10 million to 11 million of those chains were shared by two or more donors. To remove PCR and sequencing errors, raw reads were error-corrected and collapsed into unique sequences using a nearest-neighbor algorithm that merged closely related sequences. V, D and J gene segments were assigned by aligning CDR3 sequences to IMGT reference sequences. For a sequence to be retained, a match of at least six nucleotides to both a V gene segment and a J gene segment was required. A rearrangement counted as productive if the CDR3 had no stop codons and remained in frame with V and J, and every other rearrangement counted as non-productive. Following IMGT convention, CDR3 was defined as the stretch from the second conserved V-encoded cysteine to the conserved J-encoded phenylalanine. The earlier analysis of about 590 of the donors excluded sequences that lacked an unambiguous match to a single V gene segment. An earlier analysis of just under 600 of the donors called V segments functional above 56.7% productive rearrangements and segregating when the between-donor standard deviation exceeded 5%. A statistical classification framework was built for diagnosing cytomegalovirus status from the catalog of TCR beta chain sequences. V and J gene assignment, in a later analysis, came from comparing TCR nucleotide sequences with IMGT/GENE-DB human TR gene sequences. The TCRdist pipeline was used in a later analysis to assign CDR3 sequences and most-parsimonious VDJ recombination scenarios. In a later analysis, each TCR beta chain was defined by its CDR3 amino acid sequence together with its V-gene family, and reads without a unique V-gene family were excluded. A later analysis removed 450 to 600 highly shared, low-generation-probability nucleotide sequences to deal with suspected cross-contamination and a sequencing artifact. For each public chain, a later analysis derived a clonal expansion index from normalized ranks of inferred template counts within each repertoire. In a later analysis, generation probabilities were computed with a VDJ recombination model fitted to out-of-frame rearrangements, and the resulting probabilities were checked against IGoR. In a later analysis, TCR-TCR, TCR-HLA and TCR-CMV co-occurrence was scored with hypergeometric tests, and a repertoire-size bias correction was applied to TCR pairs. To estimate false discovery rates, a later analysis permuted the HLA or CMV assignments 20 times. In a later analysis, co-occurring TCRs were grouped using DBSCAN, and TCRdist sequence similarity was added for clustering within HLA-allele-positive subsets. Co-occurrence clustering excluded repertoires with fewer than 30,000 or more than 120,000 public chains, plus five with anomalous nucleotide sharing. Sourced from immuneACCESS, this table was stored by TCRdb with only in-frame sequences that have V and J called. A share of the clones is absent; for the studies checked, an unresolved V gene accounts for under half, and the remainder has no known explanation. V and J calls and clone size are given by that table; D and trimming were obtained from the DNA. For this sample there are roughly 100,000 clones; over 65% appear just once. The ten largest clones add up to 2.5% to 3% of the sample.

The paper as a whole reports these results and caveats: Sequencing depth was assumed to be roughly uniform across donors in the presence/absence analyses, though that assumption may not hold. A group of highly shared sequence variants was considered likely to be a technical artifact of the sequencing pipeline. CMV serostatus was the only immune exposure information available for the cohort. A later analysis found that TCR association rates varied across HLA loci, with DRB1 alleles showing the most associated TCRs and HLA-C alleles the fewest. A later analysis reported that several top co-occurrence clusters appeared linked to parvovirus B19, influenza, CMV and Epstein-Barr virus. Linkage disequilibrium might explain the correlated functional status among segregating V segments, but an unknown experimental factor could not be excluded. In the study, approximately 160 TCR beta chains were listed as associated with cytomegalovirus. Cytomegalovirus status was reported to be diagnosed by the classifier with high specificity and sensitivity in both the original and validation cohorts. A few of the identified cytomegalovirus-associated TCR beta chains were confirmed in vitro to be specific for cytomegalovirus antigens. A later genetic analysis associated a missense DCLRE1C variant with V-gene and J-gene trimming of TCR beta chains, and an independent cohort replicated the association. The 87-base-pair reads could not distinguish some IMGT-functional V segments, including TRBV6-2 and TRBV6-3, so those segments were excluded. In an earlier analysis of some 540 of the donors, most TCR beta V segments appeared in productive rearrangements about 87% or about 30% of the time, broadly matching IMGT annotations. Specific HLA alleles were associated with 18,000 or so TCR beta sequences at a false discovery rate of 0.05 in a later analysis. The authors suggested that the approach could potentially be extended to other disease states and immunological phenotypes. In a later analysis, most CMV-associated TCR beta chains were found to appear HLA-restricted, with HLA associations seemingly driven largely by CMV exposure. When HLA alleles, especially DR and DQ, strongly co-occurred, attributing TCR associations to individual alleles was difficult. Approximately 18 rarely observed V segments, including chromosome 9 orphons, were excluded from the earlier analysis of approximately 500 of the donors because counts were too low. Most TCR sequences were observed very rarely across donors, whereas some public TCRs were present in many individuals. Compared with equally common non-associated chains, HLA-associated TCR beta chains in a later analysis were more clonally expanded and had lower generation probabilities. A further reported finding was that TCR beta sequences accurately predicted the HLA-A and HLA-B alleles for most subjects in the first cohort. HLA typing was unavailable for some donors at each locus, so association tests used only the typed subset. A later genetic analysis reported fewer N-insertions in productive TCRs among donors in an Asian-associated ancestry cluster than the approximately 670-donor mean. The cohort was sequenced for TCR beta chains only, and without alpha or paired-chain data the features that could be detected were limited.

From cysteine to phenylalanine, the CDR3 is 17 amino acids long. Only the CDR3 DNA stays, 51 bases, in frame from base 1. Trimming leaves V shorter by 1 base and J shorter by 2 bases, with the junction holding 4 bases beyond the gene matches. The germline V gene specifies SGHTA as CDR1 and FQGNSA as CDR2. The cohort was made up of under 800 healthy bone marrow donors. At the time of sampling, all cohort members were nominally healthy, though unrecorded immune exposures were likely present. The donor tested CMV seronegative and was one of the 352 seronegative cohort members. Every donor gave a peripheral blood sample, and the peripheral blood mononuclear cells from that sample were used for TCR beta sequencing. The Qiagen DNeasy Blood Extraction Kit was used to extract genomic DNA from the blood cell samples.

Recombination connected TRBV7-2 to TRBJ2-7; 14 bases in the middle match TRBD2. The sample taken for sequencing was PBMCs. The TCR comes from a man aged 35 to 55 in good health and CMV-seronegative. The encoded CDR3 is CASSLGLAGGIAYEQYF. At the DNA level, the sequence is TGTGCCAGCAGCTTAGGACTAGCGGGGGGGATTGCCTACGAGCAGTACTTC.